This entry describes one TCR beta chain. Its specificity is unknown. This sample is drawn from a study of early T cells in non-severe SARS-CoV-2 infection. Across the whole study: Investigators sequenced bulk RNA drawn from unsorted whole blood, and chains remained unpaired. Study results and caveats: Anti-spike CD8 responses were favored in VDJdb matching, and private and CD4 specificities were missed.

This CDR3 is built from 16 residues. The V gene's germline CDR1 is MDHEN and CDR2 SYDVKM. Trimming pared 6 bases from V and 4 bases from J, leaving 18 bases between. Unique molecular identifier tags were affixed to discrete cDNA molecules. TCRdb re-derived calls from the 5' RACE reads in MiXCR, one entry per CDR3 protein. Counted here are 65,000 to 75,000 distinct CDR3 sequences, 3.5% to 6% occurring once; the ten biggest clones make up 3.5% to 4%. The chain recombines TRBV28 with TRBJ2-2; either TRBD1 or TRBD2 may fit D (6 bases each). Source: whole blood, taken at baseline. This sequence originates from an adult who was a healthcare worker with PCR-confirmed SARS-CoV-2 infection or an uninfected control (not recorded which). The donor label of this sample is uncertain. The CDR3 nucleotides read TGTGCCAGCAGCCCCGGGGGTGGGGGGCGCACCGGGGAGCTGTTTTTT. Amino acid sequence: CASSPGGGGRTGELFF.